The source of this T cell receptor beta chain is a study of blood T cell repertoires in COVID-19. The germline CDR1 and CDR2 sequences are LGHNA and YNFKEQ. Germline trimming cut 3 bases from V and 6 bases from J; bases unmatched to any gene: 10. The CDR3 consists of 16 residues. Libraries were prepared by immunoSEQ multiplex PCR; TCRdb keeps only in-frame clonotypes and omits some of them. The sample yields some 85,000 clones, around 75% seen once. The V call is TRBV4-2, the J call TRBJ2-3; TRBD2 matches at 9 bases. The sample comprised peripheral blood. This sequence was found in a man in his 70s with COVID-19, enrolled during active disease. The CDR3 nucleotides read TGTGCCAGCAGCCAGCCTTTAGCGGGGGCCCTCGATACGCAGTATTTT. It specifies CASSQPLAGALDTQYF.